Each of the 15 T cell receptor beta chains below was sequenced from the same sample in a study of blood T cell repertoires in COVID-19. Clones were read by immunoSEQ multiplex PCR, and TCRdb kept only the in-frame ones, dropping some. The sample has about 130,000 clones; 84% are singletons. The sample comprised peripheral blood. Source of these receptors: a woman aged 80 or over with acute or convalescent COVID-19.

The chain combines TRBV2 with TRBJ2-7, with TRBD2 identical over 8 bases. The CDR3 has 15 amino acids. Trimming removed 6 bases from V and 7 bases from J; junction bases left unmatched: 14. Per the germline V gene, CDR1 is SNHLY and CDR2 is FYNNEI. The CDR3 bases are TGTGCCAGCAGCCAAGACGGATTCAAGCGGGAGGAGCAGTACTTC. It specifies CASSQDGFKREEQYF.

This chain links TRBV30 with TRBJ2-5; 8 nucleotides line up with TRBD2. Germline values: CDR1 GTSNPN, CDR2 SVGIG (reference sequence). This CDR3 comprises 15 residues. V dropped 0 bases and J dropped 4; count of bases not matched to a gene: 7. As DNA, the CDR3 is TGTGCCTGGAGTGTGGTAGCGGGGACCACAGAGACCCAGTACTTC. As protein: CAWSVVAGTTETQYF.

The V gene is TRBV5-1, the J gene TRBJ2-2; D remains ambiguous. This CDR3 has 13 amino acids. Trimming shortened V by 0 bases and J by 4 bases, and 4 bases separated the two germline ends. The germline V gene has CDR1 SGHRS and CDR2 YFSETQ. The chain's CDR3 is CASSLVVTGELFF. DNA of the CDR3: TGCGCCAGCAGCTTGGTAGTCACCGGGGAGCTGTTTTTT.

This clone was counted many times. The genes are TRBV7-2 and TRBJ2-3, with D uncertain. The CDR3 sequence is 13 residues long. Deletions cut 3 bases from V and 4 bases from J, with 8 bases between. CDR1 is SGHTA, CDR2 FQGNSA, per germline. CDR3 nucleotides: TGTGCCAGCAGCTTCGCGCTCGCAGATACGCAGTATTTT. It encodes CASSFALADTQYF.

V is TRBV6-5 and J is TRBJ1-1, with TRBD1 as a possible D gene (6 bases). The CDR3 loop spans 15 amino acids. With 6 bases removed from V and 0 bases from J, the gap between germline ends came to 14 bases. Germline loops: CDR1 MNHEY, CDR2 SVGAGI. The CDR3 sequence is CASRSRRQVNTEAFF. CDR3 nucleotide sequence: TGTGCCAGCAGATCTCGCAGACAGGTGAACACTGAAGCTTTCTTT.

On this clone: One end of the junction is discordant with germline, which a read error may explain. The chain links TRBV5-1 to TRBJ1-2; 12 nucleotides agree with TRBD1. This CDR3 region has 15 residues. Germline CDR1 reads SGHRS; CDR2 reads YFSETQ. The CDR3 DNA reads as TGCGCCCGCAGCTGGGGGACAGGGGGCGGCTATGGCTACACCTTC. Its translation: CARSWGTGGGYGYTF.

Comment on this clone: The sample holds other DNA sequences that translate to the same CDR3. The chain couples TRBV11-3 to TRBJ2-1, with D maybe TRBD2 (6 bases). Germline loops: CDR1 SGHNT, CDR2 YENEEA. Trimming cost V 1 base and J 3 bases, with 10 bases left between them. This CDR3 is built from 15 residues. The CDR3 DNA follows: TGTGCCAGCAGCTTAGGAGGAGGGTACTACAATGAGCAGTTCTTC. Translation gives CASSLGGGYYNEQFF. The full variable domain, completed using reference TRBV11-3 and TRBJ2-1, is EAGVVQSPRYKIIEKKQPVAFWCNPISGHNTLYWYLQNLGQGPELLIRYENEEAVDDSQLPKDRFSAERLKGVDSTLKIQPAELGDSAVYLCASSLGGGYYNEQFFGPGTRLTVL.

This chain connects TRBV19 to TRBJ1-1; 9 bases map to TRBD1. Germline-derived CDR1 and CDR2 are LNHDA and SQIVND (reference sequence). The CDR3 spans 14 residues. V lost 5 bases and J lost 5; bases outside the gene matches: 6. The chain's CDR3 is CASSLGTGRTEAFF. Here the CDR3 DNA reads TGTGCCAGTAGTCTAGGGACAGGGAGGACTGAAGCTTTCTTT.

This chain uses TRBV7-2 with TRBJ2-1; D not certain. The germline CDR1 and CDR2 sequences are SGHTA and FQGNSA. CDR3 length: 15 residues. V was trimmed by 2 bases and J by 7 bases, leaving 15 bases between them. In DNA form, the CDR3 reads TGTGCCAGCAGCTTATCGGTCCCCTCCCAAAATGAGCAGTTCTTC. Translation gives CASSLSVPSQNEQFF.

V usage is TRBV7-9 and J usage is TRBJ1-4; no reliable D call. The CDR3 consists of 14 residues. The ends were cut back, 1 base at V and 7 bases at J, with 10 bases in the middle. CDR1 and CDR2 (germline): SEHNR, FQNEAQ (reference sequence). CDR3 sequence: CASSLDGGPEKLFF. The DNA of the CDR3 is TGTGCCAGCAGCTTAGATGGAGGACCTGAAAAACTGTTTTTT.

This chain joins TRBV4-3 and TRBJ2-1; 9 bases map to TRBD2. Germline CDR1 is LGHNA and CDR2 is YSLEER. The junction had 2 bases not matched to a gene; V was cut back by 2 bases and J by 3 bases. This CDR3 has 15 residues. CDR3 DNA: TGCGCCAGCAGCCAAACTAGCGGGTTCTACAATGAGCAGTTCTTC. Amino acids: CASSQTSGFYNEQFF.

The chain has TRBV6-2 or TRBV6-3 and TRBJ1-1; the match to TRBD1 covers 7 bases. The germline gives CDR1 MNHEY, CDR2 SVGEGT. Losses at the gene ends were 5 bases for V and 1 base for J; bases not matched to a gene: 7. The CDR3 contains 15 residues. The CDR3 DNA sequence: TGTGCCAGCAGTGACGGACAGGTGAAGAACACTGAAGCTTTCTTT. This gives the protein CASSDGQVKNTEAFF.

The rearrangement links TRBV7-2 to TRBJ1-2; the D is unclear. The CDR3 runs to 14 residues. The germline V gene encodes CDR1 SGHTA and CDR2 FQGNSA. V lost 1 base to trimming and J lost 2 bases, with 8 bases between them. The CDR3 nucleotides are TGTGCCAGCAGCTTAGAGTACACCAACTATGGCTACACCTTC. This codes for CASSLEYTNYGYTF.

This clone came up a few times. The J gene is TRBJ1-4, the V gene TRBV12-5; 9 nucleotides agree with TRBD1. From germline, CDR1 is LGHNT and CDR2 FRNRAP. Unmatched junction bases numbered 6, after V lost 3 bases and J lost 10 bases. This CDR3 has 14 amino acids. In DNA, the CDR3 is TGTGCTAGTGGTTTAGGGACAGGGAATCCAAAACTGTTTTTT. Translated, it gives CASGLGTGNPKLFF.

This chain joins TRBV5-1 and TRBJ2-1; possibly TRBD2 for D (6 bases). The CDR3 loop spans 16 amino acids. CDR1 is SGHRS, CDR2 YFSETQ, per germline. V was cut by 0 bases and J by 0 bases, with 10 bases left in between. CDR3 region: CASSLGGLASYNEQFF. The CDR3 region has the DNA TGCGCCAGCAGCTTGGGGGGACTCGCCTCCTACAATGAGCAGTTCTTC.